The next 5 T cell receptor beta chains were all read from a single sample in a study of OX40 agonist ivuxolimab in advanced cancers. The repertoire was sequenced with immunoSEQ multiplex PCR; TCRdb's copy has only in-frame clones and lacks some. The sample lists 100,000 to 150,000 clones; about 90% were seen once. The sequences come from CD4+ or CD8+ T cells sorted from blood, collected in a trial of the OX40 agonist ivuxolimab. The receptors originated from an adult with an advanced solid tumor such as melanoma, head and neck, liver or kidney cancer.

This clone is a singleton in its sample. The CDR3 loop reads CASSIETSGSGETQYF. The CDR3 DNA is TGCGCCAGCAGCATCGAGACTAGCGGGAGCGGAGAGACCCAGTACTTC. The rearrangement links TRBV5-1 to TRBJ2-5, with TRBD2 matching 12 bases. Looked up from germline, CDR1 is SGHRS and CDR2 is YFSETQ. CDR3 length: 16 amino acids. V was clipped by 4 bases and J by 4 bases; unmatched bases: 8.

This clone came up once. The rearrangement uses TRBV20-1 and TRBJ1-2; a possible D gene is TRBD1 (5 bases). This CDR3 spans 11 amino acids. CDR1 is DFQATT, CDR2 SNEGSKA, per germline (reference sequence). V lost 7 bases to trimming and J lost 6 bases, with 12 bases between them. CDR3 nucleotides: TGCAGTGGGGGAGGGGCTGATGGCTACACCTTC. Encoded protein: CSGGGADGYTF.

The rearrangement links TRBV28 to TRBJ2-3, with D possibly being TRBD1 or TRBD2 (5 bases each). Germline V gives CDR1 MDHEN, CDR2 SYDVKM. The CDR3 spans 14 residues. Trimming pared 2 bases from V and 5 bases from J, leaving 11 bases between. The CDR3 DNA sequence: TGTGCCAGCAGTTTACAGGATGGGGGAGATACGCAGTATTTT. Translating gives CASSLQDGGDTQYF.

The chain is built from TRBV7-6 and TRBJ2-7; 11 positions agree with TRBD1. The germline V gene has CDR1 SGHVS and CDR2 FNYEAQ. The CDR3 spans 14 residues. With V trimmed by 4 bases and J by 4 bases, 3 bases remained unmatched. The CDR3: CASSSGTGGYEQYF. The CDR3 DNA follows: TGTGCCAGCAGCTCGGGGACAGGGGGTTACGAGCAGTACTTC.

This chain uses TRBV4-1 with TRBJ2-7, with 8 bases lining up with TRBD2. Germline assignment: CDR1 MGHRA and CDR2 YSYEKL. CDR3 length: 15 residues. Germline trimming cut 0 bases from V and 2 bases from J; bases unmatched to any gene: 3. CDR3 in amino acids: CASSQETGGAYEQYF. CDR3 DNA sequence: TGCGCCAGCAGCCAAGAAACGGGGGGGGCCTACGAGCAGTACTTC.